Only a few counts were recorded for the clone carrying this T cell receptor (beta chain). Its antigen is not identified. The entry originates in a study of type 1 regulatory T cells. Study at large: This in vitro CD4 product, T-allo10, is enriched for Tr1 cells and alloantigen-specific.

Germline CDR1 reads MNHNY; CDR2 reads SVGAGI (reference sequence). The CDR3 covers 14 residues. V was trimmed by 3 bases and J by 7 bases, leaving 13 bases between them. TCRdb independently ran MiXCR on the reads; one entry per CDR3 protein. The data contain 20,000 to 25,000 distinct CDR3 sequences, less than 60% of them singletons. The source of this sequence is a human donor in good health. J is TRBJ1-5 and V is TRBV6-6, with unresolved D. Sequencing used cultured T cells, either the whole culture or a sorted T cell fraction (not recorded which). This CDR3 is CASSYWGSGQPQHF. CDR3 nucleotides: TGTGCCAGCAGTTATTGGGGTTCTGGACAGCCCCAGCATTTT.